This TCR beta chain was documented in a study of Ad26.COV2.S vaccination and SARS-CoV-2 variants. Study as a whole: Donor joined the COV1001 Ad26.COV2.S trial arm. Study findings and constraints: The study found similar non-spike TCR breadth in vaccine and placebo recipients. In vaccinated individuals, spike-specific CD8+ and CD4+ T cell responses reportedly displayed substantial breadth. Spike-specific TCR breadth was greater after Ad26.COV2.S than placebo.

Stated treatment: roughly 19 received Ad26.COV2.S at low or high dose, single or two shots; roughly 5 received placebo; per-sample allocation not given. On day 63 after the first injection, vaccine and placebo recipients gave samples. In regard to this clone: What it binds is not known.

Clones were sequenced by immunoSEQ multiplex PCR, and TCRdb holds only the in-frame ones, with some missing. Of a few hundred thousand clones in the sample, approximately 92% were seen once. CDR3 length: 18 amino acids. Germline V gene lookup returns CDR1 LGHNA and CDR2 YSLEER. With V trimmed by 0 bases and J by 5 bases, 15 bases remained unmatched. V usage is TRBV4-3 and J usage is TRBJ2-5; 7 bases fit TRBD1. Source: peripheral blood, taken in a trial of Ad26.COV2.S vaccine versus placebo. The TCR originated in a person aged 18-65 years who received the Ad26.COV2.S COVID-19 vaccine or a placebo. Here the CDR3 reads CASSQDPGRGGLGETQYF. The CDR3, as DNA: TGCGCCAGCAGCCAAGACCCAGGGCGAGGGGGCCTCGGGGAGACCCAGTACTTC.